The rows below give T cell receptor beta chains drawn from one sample of a study of untreated major depressive disorder. Clones were read by immunoSEQ multiplex PCR, and TCRdb kept only the in-frame ones, dropping some. The sample consists of about 20,000 clones, more than 70% of them appearing once. Sequenced material: CD4+ T cells from PBMCs. The origin of the receptors is a woman aged 30 to 39 in good health. The CDR3 runs from the conserved cysteine through the conserved F or W. The D gene is left open where the match is weak. Clone size is stated in some rows and not others, as once, few, many or a class when expanded.

d_call j_call cdr3_length clone_size v_call cdr3_aa cdr3_nt
TRBD1 TRBJ2-3 11 - TRBV7-2 CASRGDRAVYF TGTGCCAGCAGGGGGGACAGGGCGGTCTATTTT
- TRBJ2-7 14 - TRBV29-1 CSLHREDTGYEQYF TGCAGCTTACACCGGGAAGACACAGGCTACGAGCAGTACTTC
TRBD1 TRBJ2-7 13 - TRBV10-3 CAISGQGVVKQYF TGTGCCATCAGTGGACAGGGGGTAGTGAAGCAGTACTTC
- TRBJ1-4 18 - TRBV30 CAWSDVPGSRGSNEKLFF TGTGCCTGGAGTGATGTCCCTGGCTCTCGGGGATCTAATGAAAAACTGTTTTTT
- TRBJ1-4 15 - TRBV6-6 CASSNPGTTNEKLFF TGTGCCAGCAGTAATCCCGGGACAACTAATGAAAAACTGTTTTTT
- TRBJ2-3 14 - TRBV6-8 CARAQSPFPDTQYF TGTGCCAGGGCACAGTCCCCCTTTCCAGATACGCAGTATTTT
- TRBJ1-6 15 - TRBV5-8 CASSLGQGGNSPLHF TGTGCCAGCAGCTTGGGCCAGGGAGGTAATTCACCCCTCCACTTT
- TRBJ2-3 12 - TRBV9 CASSVEGDTQYF TGTGCCAGCAGCGTAGAGGGGGATACGCAGTATTTT
- TRBJ2-3 13 - TRBV6-5 CAARPSSTDTQYF TGTGCCGCCCGGCCGTCTAGCACAGATACGCAGTATTTT
- TRBJ2-7 13 - TRBV19 CASSRQGGYEQYF TGTGCCAGTAGTAGACAGGGAGGGTACGAGCAGTACTTC
TRBD1 TRBJ1-1 15 - TRBV14 CASSPQGRGYTEAFF TGTGCCAGCAGCCCCCAGGGCAGGGGGTATACTGAAGCTTTCTTT
- TRBJ2-2 16 - TRBV7-3 CASSLNGGANTGELFF TGTGCCAGCAGCTTAAATGGGGGAGCGAACACCGGGGAGCTGTTTTTT
TRBD2 TRBJ2-5 16 - TRBV7-9 CASSRYLAGGQETQYF TGTGCCAGCAGCCGCTACCTAGCGGGGGGCCAAGAGACCCAGTACTTC
TRBD2 TRBJ2-5 17 - TRBV4-1 CASSSGTSGRTQETQYF TGCGCCAGCAGCTCCGGGACTAGCGGGAGAACACAAGAGACCCAGTACTTC
TRBD2 TRBJ2-7 20 once TRBV27 CASSSSTGRTSGSSSYEQYF TGTGCCAGCAGTTCTTCCACGGGGAGGACTAGCGGGTCGAGCTCCTACGAGCAGTACTTC
- TRBJ1-5 14 - TRBV30 CAWMPGGANQPQHF TGTGCCTGGATGCCCGGGGGGGCTAATCAGCCCCAGCATTTT
- TRBJ2-1 13 - TRBV19 CASSKNRDDEQFF TGTGCCAGTAGTAAGAACAGGGACGATGAGCAGTTCTTC
TRBD1 TRBJ1-6 16 - TRBV28 CASSFYTGDNNSPLHF TGTGCCAGCAGTTTTTATACAGGGGATAATAATTCACCCCTCCACTTT
- TRBJ2-7 15 - TRBV19 CATLSRVADSYEQYF TGTGCCACTTTATCCAGGGTAGCTGACTCCTACGAGCAGTACTTC
- TRBJ2-7 14 - TRBV27 CASSSLRRPYEQYF TGTGCCAGCAGTTCTCTCCGTCGACCCTACGAGCAGTACTTC
- TRBJ2-3 15 - TRBV15 CATSRDPAGLDTQYF TGTGCCACCAGCAGAGATCCCGCCGGCTTAGATACGCAGTATTTT
TRBD2 TRBJ2-5 15 - TRBV5-1 CASSSGLAAQETQYF TGCGCCAGCAGCTCCGGACTAGCGGCACAAGAGACCCAGTACTTC
- TRBJ2-2 12 - TRBV5-1 CASKTNTGELFF TGCGCCAGCAAGACGAACACCGGGGAGCTGTTTTTT
- TRBJ1-2 11 - TRBV5-6 CASSLQGAYTF TGTGCCAGCAGCTTGCAAGGGGCCTACACCTTC
- TRBJ2-7 12 - TRBV6-6 CASSYRDYEQYF TGTGCCAGCAGTTACAGGGACTACGAGCAGTACTTC
- TRBJ2-5 14 - TRBV27 CASRFARGAETQYF TGTGCCAGCAGATTCGCGAGGGGGGCAGAGACCCAGTACTTC
- TRBJ1-2 13 - TRBV6-1 CASSDSPTYGYTF TGTGCCAGCAGTGACAGTCCAACCTATGGCTACACCTTC
- TRBJ1-6 16 - TRBV18 CASSTGQSSYNSPLHF TGTGCCAGCTCAACCGGACAGAGCTCCTATAATTCACCCCTCCACTTT
- TRBJ2-5 13 - TRBV30 CAWRRRGQETQYF TGTGCCTGGAGGAGGAGGGGACAAGAGACCCAGTACTTC
TRBD1 TRBJ1-5 14 - TRBV10-2 CASQRTGTNQPQHF TGCGCCAGCCAGCGGACAGGAACGAATCAGCCCCAGCATTTT
TRBD2 TRBJ2-7 19 few TRBV4-1 CASSQDEILGRGVSYEQYF TGCGCCAGCAGCCAAGACGAAATACTGGGACGGGGGGTCTCCTACGAGCAGTACTTC
- TRBJ2-7 11 - TRBV11-2 CASSIAYEQYF TGTGCCAGCAGCATCGCCTACGAGCAGTACTTC
TRBD2 TRBJ2-5 17 - TRBV27 CASSLLTSGGYQETQYF TGTGCCAGCAGTCTACTGACTAGCGGGGGTTACCAAGAGACCCAGTACTTC
- TRBJ1-2 12 - TRBV11-2 CASSLGVYGYTF TGTGCCAGCAGCTTAGGAGTCTATGGCTACACCTTC
- TRBJ1-6 14 once TRBV6-5 CASNQQGRNSPLHF TGTGCCAGCAACCAACAGGGTCGAAATTCACCCCTCCACTTT
- TRBJ1-5 13 - TRBV19 CASSIGTTQPQHF TGTGCCAGTAGTATAGGGACTACGCAGCCCCAGCATTTT
- TRBJ2-4 12 - TRBV6-5 CASSSGGNIQYF TGTGCCAGCAGTTCTGGGGGAAACATTCAGTACTTC
- TRBJ2-3 17 - TRBV25-1 CASSEKRWLAGSDTQYF TGTGCCAGCAGTGAGAAGAGGTGGTTGGCGGGCTCAGATACGCAGTATTTT
TRBD1 TRBJ1-2 12 - TRBV29-1 CSVGGTEDGYTF TGCAGCGTTGGGGGGACAGAGGATGGCTACACCTTC
TRBD1 TRBJ1-5 17 - TRBV4-1 CASSQYSAGQGDQPQHF TGCGCCAGCAGCCAATATTCCGCTGGACAGGGAGATCAGCCCCAGCATTTT
- TRBJ2-5 16 - TRBV6-1 CASSEGPRQPQETQYF TGTGCCAGCAGTGAAGGTCCCCGACAGCCTCAAGAGACCCAGTACTTC
TRBD1 TRBJ2-1 12 - TRBV19 CASSIGDREQFF TGTGCCAGTAGTATAGGGGACAGAGAGCAGTTCTTC
TRBD1 TRBJ2-7 16 - TRBV10-3 CAISGTGTGGAYEQYF TGTGCCATCAGTGGTACCGGGACAGGGGGCGCCTACGAGCAGTACTTC
- TRBJ2-5 17 - TRBV11-2 CASSFSGGGRYQETQYF TGTGCCAGCAGCTTTAGTGGAGGGGGCCGGTACCAAGAGACCCAGTACTTC
TRBD1 TRBJ2-1 12 - TRBV25-1 CASSGQGVGRFF TGTGCCAGCAGTGGTCAGGGGGTTGGTCGGTTCTTC
TRBD2 TRBJ2-5 14 - TRBV2 CASSETSGAETQYF TGTGCCAGCAGTGAAACTAGCGGGGCGGAGACCCAGTACTTC
TRBD2 TRBJ2-1 15 once TRBV6-5 CASSYGRGAPNEQFF TGTGCCAGCAGTTACGGGCGGGGGGCCCCCAATGAGCAGTTCTTC
- TRBJ1-6 18 - TRBV12-5 CASGLDHREKPYNSPLHF TGTGCTAGTGGTTTGGACCACAGGGAGAAACCCTATAATTCACCCCTCCACTTT
- TRBJ1-6 19 - TRBV4-2 CASSQDFQGSDNLFSPLHF TGTGCCAGCAGCCAAGATTTCCAGGGATCGGATAATTTGTTTTCACCCCTCCACTTT
- TRBJ2-1 12 - TRBV6-6 CASSYPEGEQFF TGTGCCAGCAGTTATCCCGAAGGGGAGCAGTTCTTC
TRBD1 TRBJ1-5 17 - TRBV7-9 CASSRGGQGYSNQPQHF TGTGCCAGCAGCCGTGGGGGACAGGGGTATAGCAATCAGCCCCAGCATTTT
- TRBJ1-4 18 - TRBV5-6 CASSLWGTIIATNEKLFF TGTGCCAGCAGCTTGTGGGGCACCATTATTGCAACTAATGAAAAACTGTTTTTT
- TRBJ1-1 14 - TRBV11-3 CASSQRAGNTEAFF TGTGCCAGCAGCCAACGGGCGGGGAACACTGAAGCTTTCTTT
- TRBJ1-2 15 - TRBV19 CASSIGYDRSYGYTF TGTGCCAGTAGTATAGGGTACGACAGGTCCTATGGCTACACCTTC
- TRBJ2-7 15 - TRBV5-6 CASILAGGPSYEQYF TGTGCCAGCATTTTAGCCGGGGGGCCTTCCTACGAGCAGTACTTC
- TRBJ1-2 13 - TRBV28 CASSLQANYGYTF TGTGCCAGCAGTTTACAGGCCAACTATGGCTACACCTTC
- TRBJ1-4 16 - TRBV19 CASSPVLPATNEKLFF TGTGCCAGTAGCCCCGTGCTACCCGCAACTAATGAAAAACTGTTTTTT
- TRBJ1-5 16 - TRBV10-2 CASSEGTDGFNQPQHF TGCGCCAGCAGTGAGGGGACCGACGGCTTCAATCAGCCCCAGCATTTT
TRBD1 TRBJ1-6 15 - TRBV5-4 CASSTGTGVSSPLHF TGTGCCAGCAGTACCGGGACAGGGGTATCATCACCCCTCCACTTT
- TRBJ2-7 15 once TRBV5-6 CASSLNAGSSYGQYF TGTGCCAGCAGCTTGAACGCGGGCAGCTCCTACGGGCAGTACTTC